This T cell receptor beta chain was documented in a study of cytomegalovirus exposure and HLA in healthy donors. The CDR3 consists of 16 residues. Germline V gene lookup returns CDR1 ENHRY and CDR2 SYGVKD. V lost 3 bases to trimming and J lost 4 bases, with 16 bases between them. 60 Vbeta and 13 Jbeta primers were used in PCR. Assay used: immunoSEQ multiplex PCR; TCRdb lists only in-frame clones, some missing. The sample has 190,000 or so clones; approximately 82% are singletons. About this clone: Its antigen is not known.

The study, taken as a whole, reports: In a later analysis, several top co-occurrence clusters appeared linked to parvovirus B19, influenza, CMV and Epstein-Barr virus. Researchers counted approximately 160 TCR beta chains as cytomegalovirus-associated. Analysis was performed later, and it showed HLA-associated TCR beta chains to be more clonally expanded than equally common others.

The chain recombines TRBV10-3 with TRBJ2-1; D is possibly TRBD1 (5 bases). The sample comprised PBMCs. This clonotype was sampled from a woman aged 45-65 years in good health and CMV-seropositive. Written as DNA, the CDR3 is TGTGCCATCAGTGATCCCTGGACAAAGGAATACAATGAGCAGTTCTTC. Amino acids: CAISDPWTKEYNEQFF.